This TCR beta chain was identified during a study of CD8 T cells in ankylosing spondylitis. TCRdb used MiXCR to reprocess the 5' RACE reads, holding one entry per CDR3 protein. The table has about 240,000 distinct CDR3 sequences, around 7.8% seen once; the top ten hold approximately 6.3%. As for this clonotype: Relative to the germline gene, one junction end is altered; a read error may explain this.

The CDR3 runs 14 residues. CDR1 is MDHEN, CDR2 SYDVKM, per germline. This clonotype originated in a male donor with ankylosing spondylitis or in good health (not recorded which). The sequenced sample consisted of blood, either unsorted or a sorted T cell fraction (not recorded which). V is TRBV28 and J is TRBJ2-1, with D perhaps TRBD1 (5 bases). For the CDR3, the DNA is TGTGCCAGCAAGGGGCAGGTCTCCTACAATAAGCAGTTCTTC. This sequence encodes CASKGQVSYNKQFF.